This passage covers 25 T cell receptor beta chains from one sample sequenced in a study of blood T cell repertoires in COVID-19. Here immunoSEQ multiplex PCR was the method, and the copy in TCRdb shows in-frame clones only, minus some. The data contain about 200,000 clones, around 94% of them singletons. The sequenced sample consisted of peripheral blood. The receptors were sampled from a young man with COVID-19, enrolled during active disease.

The CDR3 DNA sequence: TGTGCCAGCAGCCAAGGGACACTTAATCAGCCCCAGCATTTT. Protein sequence: CASSQGTLNQPQHF. The chain has TRBV4-2 and TRBJ1-5; tentatively, D is TRBD1 (5 bases). Trimming left V 1 base short and J 4 bases short, with 8 bases between. Looked up from germline, CDR1 is LGHNA and CDR2 is YNFKEQ. CDR3 length equals 14 residues.

The V gene is TRBV19, the J gene TRBJ1-1; a weak D match, TRBD1 (5 bases). This CDR3 has 15 amino acids. Germline V CDR1 and CDR2: LNHDA, SQIVND (reference sequence). The V end lost 7 bases, the J end lost 2 bases, and 17 bases lay between the germline ends. The CDR3 here is CASMGQGTSNTEAFF. The CDR3 DNA follows: TGTGCCAGTATGGGGCAGGGTACGTCTAACACTGAAGCTTTCTTT.

The V call is TRBV12-5, the J call TRBJ2-7; 8 nucleotides agree with TRBD1. The CDR3 has 12 amino acids. Looked up from germline, CDR1 is LGHNT and CDR2 is FRNRAP. V lost 6 bases to trimming and J lost 6 bases; unmatched junction nucleotides: 4. This CDR3 reads CASGNRGIEQYF. The CDR3 DNA is TGTGCTAGTGGGAACAGGGGGATCGAGCAGTACTTC.

The V call is TRBV11-3, the J call TRBJ2-1; 11 bases fit TRBD1. This CDR3 is 16 amino acids long. J gave up 4 bases and V 2 bases, and 4 bases lay outside the gene matches. Germline V lookup: CDR1 SGHNT, CDR2 YENEEA. CDR3: CASSLPGQGAYNEQFF. CDR3 DNA: TGTGCCAGCAGCTTACCTGGACAGGGGGCTTACAATGAGCAGTTCTTC.

This clone was picked up one time. The chain recombines TRBV5-5 with TRBJ2-7; 7 bases agree with TRBD2. J lost 3 bases, V lost 2 bases, and 8 bases had no gene match. Germline values: CDR1 SGHKS, CDR2 YYEKEE (reference sequence). The CDR3 runs to 15 residues. CDR3 bases: TGTGCCAGCAGCTTCGAAGCGGGGAGCCTCTACGAGCAGTACTTC. It translates to CASSFEAGSLYEQYF.

The chain employs TRBV5-1 and TRBJ1-2; TRBD1 matches 7 bases. Trimming at V came to 0 bases and at J to 3 bases, leaving 2 bases not matched to a gene. From germline, CDR1 is SGHRS and CDR2 YFSETQ. The CDR3 has 14 residues. The DNA of the CDR3 is TGCGCCAGCAGCTTGGGTGGGACAGACTATGGCTACACCTTC. Translated: CASSLGGTDYGYTF.

The rearrangement joins TRBV5-3 to TRBJ2-1; 13 bases match TRBD2. TRBV5-3 is treated as an ORF (open reading frame) with a function not yet certain. The CDR3 spans 19 residues. The V gene end was trimmed by 1 base and the J gene end by 0 bases; junction bases not matched to a gene: 7. CDR3 nucleotide sequence: TGTGCCAGAAGCTTGCGGACTAGCGGGGGCCTAAGCTCCTACAATGAGCAGTTCTTC. Translation: CARSLRTSGGLSSYNEQFF.

The chain combines TRBV19 with TRBJ2-7; perhaps TRBD1 as D (6 bases). Germline-derived CDR1 and CDR2 are LNHDA and SQIVND (reference sequence). This CDR3 comprises 14 residues. The ends were cut back, 4 bases at V and 2 bases at J, with 12 bases in the middle. The CDR3 DNA sequence: TGTGCCAGTAGTACCACAGGGAACCCCTACGAGCAGTACTTC. This gives the protein CASSTTGNPYEQYF.

The gene calls are TRBV19 and TRBJ2-7; D is possibly TRBD2 (5 bases). CDR1 and CDR2 from the germline V gene are LNHDA and SQIVND (reference sequence). V was cut by 1 base and J by 4 bases, with 8 bases left in between. CDR3 length: 13 residues. CDR3 DNA: TGTGCCAGTAGTATAGTCAGCGGTTACGAGCAGTACTTC. Translation gives CASSIVSGYEQYF.

J is TRBJ2-2 and V is TRBV5-1, with D possibly matching TRBD1 (5 bases). The germline gives CDR1 SGHRS, CDR2 YFSETQ. The germline V and J ends were trimmed by 7 bases and 3 bases, with 13 bases remaining between them. The CDR3 spans 14 residues. In DNA form, the CDR3 reads TGCGCCAGCTCATCGGACACTTACACCGGGGAGCTGTTTTTT. It is translated as CASSSDTYTGELFF.

The V gene is TRBV7-2, the J gene TRBJ1-1; 7 bases are a match to TRBD1. CDR3 size: 16 residues. The V segment lost 3 bases and the J segment 6 bases; nucleotides outside the gene matches: 13. Germline V lookup: CDR1 SGHTA, CDR2 FQGNSA. This CDR3 is CASSLRQGVLSAEAFF. DNA for the CDR3: TGTGCCAGCAGCTTGAGACAGGGTGTGTTGAGCGCTGAAGCTTTCTTT. Full variable domain (rest looked up from reference TRBV7-2 and TRBJ1-1): GAGVSQSPSNKVTEKGKDVELRCDPISGHTALYWYRQSLGQGLEFLIYFQGNSAPDKSGLPSDRFSAERTGGSVSTLTIQRTQQEDSAVYLCASSLRQGVLSAEAFFGQGTRLTVV.

J is TRBJ2-7 and V is TRBV7-6; TRBD1 aligns across 8 bases. Looked up from germline, CDR1 is SGHVS and CDR2 is FNYEAQ. Trimming cost V 4 bases and J 0 bases; bases outside gene matches: 14. CDR3 length: 18 amino acids. CDR3 nucleotides: TGTGCCAGCAGCTCCCGGGACAGGTCTTCTATGGGCTCCTACGAGCAGTACTTC. It translates to CASSSRDRSSMGSYEQYF.

In regard to this clone: One end of the junction is discordant with germline, which a read error may explain. The rearrangement links TRBV6-1 to TRBJ2-7, with D possibly TRBD1 on 6 matching bases. Germline CDR1 is MNHNS and CDR2 is SASEGT. The CDR3 has 13 residues. The CDR3 sequence is CASSEGLGGQSCF. The CDR3 DNA follows: TGTGCCAGCAGTGAAGGGCTAGGAGGACAGTCTTGTTTC.

This chain connects TRBV5-5 to TRBJ1-2; TRBD1 might be the D (5 bases). V was trimmed by 6 bases and J by 4 bases, leaving 19 bases between them. Germline V gene data show CDR1 as SGHKS and CDR2 as YYEKEE (reference sequence). The CDR3 sequence is 15 residues long. CDR3 in amino acids: CASIQGQSPPYGYTF. In nucleotides, the CDR3 is TGTGCCAGCATCCAGGGCCAGAGTCCACCCTATGGCTACACCTTC.

The rearrangement joins TRBV6-5 to TRBJ1-1, with D possibly TRBD1 on 5 matching bases. Per the germline V gene, CDR1 is MNHEY and CDR2 is SVGAGI. CDR3 size: 15 residues. Trimming took 7 bases from V and 3 from J, leaving 18 bases between them. CDR3 residues: CASNNKAGRDTEAFF. The CDR3 DNA reads TGTGCCAGCAACAATAAGGCAGGGAGGGACACTGAAGCTTTCTTT.

In this sample, this clone turned up once. The chain couples TRBV27 to TRBJ1-1; 8 bases match TRBD1. CDR1 and CDR2 from the germline V gene are MNHEY and SMNVEV (reference sequence). The CDR3 is 14 residues long. The V and J ends lost 5 bases and 4 bases, in that order; junction bases with no gene match: 6. For the CDR3, the DNA is TGTGCCAGCAGTGCACAGGGGGGTCTCACTGAAGCTTTCTTT. Protein product: CASSAQGGLTEAFF.

This clone was seen a few times. V is TRBV19 and J is TRBJ1-5; D not resolved. This CDR3 has 14 residues. Germline V gives CDR1 LNHDA, CDR2 SQIVND (reference sequence). V was trimmed by 7 bases and J by 5 bases, leaving 15 bases between them. The CDR3 reads CASTFTEQYQPQHF. The CDR3 DNA sequence: TGTGCCAGTACATTTACAGAGCAATATCAGCCCCAGCATTTT.

The V and J genes are TRBV27 and TRBJ2-7, with a tentative D call TRBD2 (6 bases). This CDR3 contains 15 residues. V gave up 5 bases and J gave up 3 bases, with 17 bases separating them. Germline V gene lookup returns CDR1 MNHEY and CDR2 SMNVEV (reference sequence). The DNA for the CDR3 is TGTGCCAGCAGTATCGCGGGGCCTACCTTCTACGAGCAGTACTTC. Translated: CASSIAGPTFYEQYF.

The chain combines TRBV5-6 with TRBJ1-3, with 7 bases fitting TRBD1. The CDR3 contains 15 residues. V lost 4 bases to trimming and J lost 1 base; unmatched junction nucleotides: 5. The V gene's germline CDR1 is SGHDT and CDR2 YYEEEE. The CDR3 protein is CASSGWTGSGNTIYF. The CDR3 DNA is TGTGCCAGCAGCGGGTGGACAGGATCTGGAAACACCATATATTTT.

The chain recombines TRBV29-1 with TRBJ1-2; a possible D gene is TRBD1 (5 bases). The germline V gene has CDR1 SQVTM and CDR2 ANQGSEA. Trimming shortened V by 4 bases and J by 2 bases, and 11 bases separated the two germline ends. The CDR3 contains 13 residues. The CDR3 reads CSVGFRQNYGYTF. The CDR3 region has the DNA TGCAGCGTTGGATTTCGACAGAACTATGGCTACACCTTC.

This clone was seen more than once but under ten times. The chain uses TRBV30 and TRBJ1-5; no firm D call. The CDR3 is 15 residues long. Per germline, CDR1 GTSNPN and CDR2 SVGIG (reference sequence). Trimming took 0 bases from V and 1 from J, leaving 10 bases between them. CDR3 DNA sequence: TGTGCCTGGAGTGTAAAACAGAGAAGCAATCAGCCCCAGCATTTT. Its protein is CAWSVKQRSNQPQHF. The full variable domain, rest sourced from reference TRBV30 and TRBJ1-5, is SQTIHQWPATLVQPVGSPLSLECTVEGTSNPNLYWYRQAAGRGLQLLFYSVGIGQISSEVPQNLSASRPQDRQFILSSKKLLLSDSGFYLCAWSVKQRSNQPQHFGDGTRLSIL.

The chain employs TRBV25-1 and TRBJ1-1; TRBD1 aligns across 9 bases. This CDR3 has 14 residues. Germline-derived CDR1 and CDR2 are MGHDK and SYGVNS. V shed 8 bases and J 6 bases; nucleotides not matched to a gene: 10. CDR3 nucleotide sequence: TGTGCCAGCGGACCCGGGACAGGGATCGCTGAAGCTTTCTTT. Its protein product is CASGPGTGIAEAFF.

The chain uses TRBV2 and TRBJ1-1; D is uncertain. The CDR3 spans 14 residues. V was trimmed by 1 base and J by 4 bases, leaving 10 bases between them. Per germline, CDR1 SNHLY and CDR2 FYNNEI. DNA for the CDR3: TGTGCCAGCAGTGAAGAGGGAGTTGGCACTGAAGCTTTCTTT. This codes for CASSEEGVGTEAFF.

The rearrangement uses TRBV28 and TRBJ2-5; 7 nucleotides match TRBD1. The CDR3 extends over 15 amino acids. CDR1 is MDHEN and CDR2 is SYDVKM in the germline V gene. V lost 7 bases to trimming and J lost 5 bases; unmatched junction nucleotides: 13. The CDR3 region has the DNA TGTGCCAGCACTAAAAAACTAGGGGGCAGCGAGACCCAGTACTTC. Translated, it gives CASTKKLGGSETQYF.

This clone has only one observation. The genes are TRBV29-1 and TRBJ1-2; D unresolved. Germline V gives CDR1 SQVTM, CDR2 ANQGSEA. The CDR3 has 15 amino acids. V shed 0 bases and J shed 4 bases, with 15 bases lying between them. CDR3 DNA: TGCAGCGTTGAAGAGTCTGGGCCTTATGGCTATGGCTACACCTTC. Translation gives CSVEESGPYGYGYTF.